This T cell receptor beta chain emerged from a study of blood T cell repertoires in COVID-19. Overall study context: COVID-19 samples, acute and convalescent, were from the United States, Italy and Spain. T cells, B-cell-depleted T cells, or PBMCs supplied cDNA or gDNA.

V was shortened by 5 bases and J by 1 base, with 14 bases between the two germline ends. The CDR3 length is 15 residues. Germline V gives CDR1 MNHEY, CDR2 SMNVEV (reference sequence). Original data processing: Counts of nucleated cells, estimated from reference gene primer amplification, were obtained. Sequencing was performed with immunoSEQ multiplex PCR; in TCRdb, only in-frame clones are kept and a portion is missing. V, J and clone size derive from that table, while D and trimming were established from the DNA sequence. The data show 17,000 or so clones, with around 80% seen just once and roughly 14% held by the top ten.

This receptor was taken from a man in his forties with active or convalescent COVID-19. V and J are TRBV27 and TRBJ2-5; D gene ambiguous. Sequences were obtained from peripheral blood. This CDR3 reads CASSPLLQAQETQYF. For the CDR3, the DNA is TGTGCCAGCAGTCCCCTCCTCCAGGCCCAAGAGACCCAGTACTTC.